One sample yielded the 28 T cell receptor beta chains listed below, sequenced in a study of cytomegalovirus exposure and HLA in healthy donors. TCRdb's table, derived via immunoSEQ multiplex PCR, lists solely in-frame clones and lacks some. The repertoire holds 150,000 to 200,000 clones, with about four fifths as singletons. The sequenced sample was PBMCs. The receptor source for this set is a young woman in good health and CMV-seropositive.

The chain joins TRBV5-6 to TRBJ1-3; D call uncertain. The CDR3 has 15 residues. CDR1 is SGHDT, CDR2 YYEEEE, per germline. The V gene lost 4 bases and the J gene lost 3 bases, with 14 bases spanning the gap. In nucleotides, the CDR3 is TGTGCCAGCAGCCTGGACCGACTTGGTGGAAACACCATATATTTT. Its translation is CASSLDRLGGNTIYF.

CDR3 nucleotides: TGTGCCATCACTGAAAAGAGGCAGGGGGGAGGCTATGGCTACACCTTC. Encoded protein: CAITEKRQGGGYGYTF. The chain couples TRBV10-3 to TRBJ1-2, with 7 bases matching TRBD1. Trimming took 7 bases from V and 4 from J; bases not matched to a gene: 15. The CDR3 covers 16 residues. CDR1 ENHRY and CDR2 SYGVKD come from the germline V gene.

The genes are TRBV21-1 and TRBJ1-6; the table's D call, TRBD1, has no DNA check behind it. TRBV21-1 is reported as a pseudogene. The CDR3 runs 15 residues. For the CDR3, the DNA is TGTGCCAGCAGCAAAATGACAGGGGTATGTTCACCCCTCCACTTT. Translation gives CASSKMTGVCSPLHF.

This clone was recorded a few times. The chain combines TRBV6-5 with TRBJ1-2; 8 bases fit TRBD1. From germline, CDR1 is MNHEY and CDR2 SVGAGI. The CDR3 length is 13 residues. V gave up 6 bases and J gave up 7 bases; unmatched junction bases: 7. CDR3 residues: CASSRTGRSGYTF. The CDR3 nucleotides are TGTGCCAGCAGCCGGACAGGGAGGTCTGGCTACACCTTC.

This chain joins TRBV7-3 and TRBJ2-3, with TRBD2 matching over 11 bases. The germline V gene has CDR1 SGHTA and CDR2 FQGTGA. Germline trimming cut 5 bases from V and 3 bases from J; bases unmatched to any gene: 4. The CDR3 consists of 15 residues. The CDR3 loop reads CASSQGLAETDTQYF. CDR3 bases: TGTGCCAGCAGCCAGGGACTAGCGGAAACAGATACGCAGTATTTT.

The chain combines TRBV9 with TRBJ1-2; perhaps TRBD1 as D (6 bases). Trimming took 3 bases from V and 5 from J, leaving 14 bases between them. Germline CDR1 and CDR2: SGDLS and YYNGEE. This CDR3 is built from 14 residues. CDR3 loop: CASSEDGTHYGYTF. For the CDR3, the DNA is TGTGCCAGCAGCGAGGACGGGACACATTATGGCTACACCTTC.

The chain recombines TRBV28 with TRBJ2-5; 9 bases fit TRBD2. From germline, CDR1 is MDHEN and CDR2 SYDVKM. Unmatched junction bases numbered 3, after V lost 5 bases and J lost 2 bases. CDR3 size: 14 residues. The CDR3 here is CASSRRGGQETQYF. CDR3 coding DNA: TGTGCCAGCAGTAGGCGGGGGGGTCAAGAGACCCAGTACTTC.

This clone was counted a single time. This chain connects TRBV4-2 to TRBJ2-1, with 9 bases aligning to TRBD1. The CDR3 has 16 residues. With 3 bases clipped from V and 8 bases from J, the junction kept 11 bases outside the gene matches. The germline CDR1 and CDR2 sequences are LGHNA and YNFKEQ. CDR3 residues: CASSHTAGTGFDEQFF. CDR3 DNA sequence: TGTGCCAGCAGCCATACAGCCGGGACAGGGTTCGATGAGCAGTTCTTC.

This sequence joins TRBV7-9 and TRBJ1-3; possible D gene TRBD1, 6 bases. Looked up from germline, CDR1 is SEHNR and CDR2 is FQNEAQ (reference sequence). V was pared by 5 bases and J by 4 bases, with 15 bases between. The CDR3 loop spans 15 amino acids. CDR3 sequence reads: CASSPTGFAGNTIYF. The CDR3 DNA reads TGTGCCAGCAGCCCTACAGGGTTTGCCGGAAACACCATATATTTT.

The chain links TRBV21-1 to TRBJ2-7; the DNA was not used to check the table's D call, TRBD2. TRBV21-1 is termed a pseudogene. This CDR3 is built from 17 residues. The CDR3 here is CASTVEGAGGSVYEQYF. In DNA form, the CDR3 reads TGTGCCAGCACCGTAGAGGGAGCGGGGGGCTCCGTTTACGAGCAGTACTTC.

This clone showed up just once. The J gene is TRBJ2-3, the V gene TRBV6-1; D uncertain. CDR3 length equals 13 residues. Between the trimmed V and J ends, which lost 7 bases and 5 bases, there was a span of 13 bases. Germline V gene lookup returns CDR1 MNHNS and CDR2 SASEGT. The CDR3 DNA follows: TGTGCCAGCACTTTCCATGCGGTAGATACGCAGTATTTT. Translation gives CASTFHAVDTQYF.

The chain recombines TRBV18 with TRBJ1-5; D is perhaps TRBD1 (6 bases). Per germline, CDR1 KGHSH and CDR2 LQKENI. With 3 bases removed from V and 0 bases from J, the gap between germline ends came to 21 bases. This CDR3 is built from 19 residues. In DNA, the CDR3 is TGTGCCAGCTCACCTTTACCCGGGACACACGGAAATAGCAATCAGCCCCAGCATTTT. Translated: CASSPLPGTHGNSNQPQHF.

The J gene is TRBJ2-1, the V gene TRBV9; 9 bases are a match to TRBD1. Germline trimming cut 4 bases from V and 6 bases from J; bases unmatched to any gene: 5. Germline CDR1 SGDLS, CDR2 YYNGEE. There are 14 residues in the CDR3. The CDR3 DNA follows: TGTGCCAGCAGCCCGGGACAGGGAGGCAATGAGCAGTTCTTC. This sequence encodes CASSPGQGGNEQFF.

The V call is TRBV4-1, the J call TRBJ2-7; TRBD2 is a possible D gene (6 bases). CDR3 length equals 13 residues. Germline assignment: CDR1 MGHRA and CDR2 YSYEKL. Trimming took off 4 bases at V and 4 bases at J, with 11 bases between the two ends. The chain's CDR3 is CASSRLEGYEQYF. The DNA for the CDR3 is TGCGCCAGCAGCCGGCTGGAGGGGTACGAGCAGTACTTC.

The count of this clone is one. The rearrangement links TRBV19 to TRBJ2-2, with TRBD2 matching 13 bases. CDR1 LNHDA and CDR2 SQIVND come from the germline V gene (reference sequence). The V segment lost 5 bases and the J segment 5 bases; nucleotides outside the gene matches: 11. The CDR3 runs 18 residues. The DNA of the CDR3 is TGTGCCAGTAGTTTACTAGCGGGGGGGCCCACGGGAACCGGGGAGCTGTTTTTT. Amino acid sequence: CASSLLAGGPTGTGELFF.

The CDR3 DNA follows: TGCAGTGTCCCGGCGGGGGGAGCTTTCTTT. Amino acids: CSVPAGGAFF. V is TRBV20-1 and J is TRBJ1-1; tentative D call: TRBD1 (5 bases). Germline V gene lookup returns CDR1 DFQATT and CDR2 SNEGSKA (reference sequence). V gave up 7 bases and J gave up 10 bases, with 13 bases separating them. The CDR3 spans 10 residues.

This sequence joins TRBV19 and TRBJ1-1, with TRBD1 as a possible D gene (5 bases). Between the trimmed V and J ends, which lost 11 bases and 0 bases, there was a span of 10 bases. CDR1 is LNHDA, CDR2 SQIVND, per germline (reference sequence). The CDR3 has 12 residues. The CDR3 is CASGLLNTEAFF. The CDR3 coding sequence is TGTGCCTCGGGACTGCTGAACACTGAAGCTTTCTTT.

This chain links TRBV9 with TRBJ2-5, with TRBD2 matching over 10 bases. Germline CDR1 and CDR2: SGDLS and YYNGEE. V shed 5 bases and J 2 bases; nucleotides not matched to a gene: 9. The CDR3 has 16 amino acids. CDR3 sequence (DNA): TGTGCCAGCAGTGAAACCGCACTAGCGGGGCAAGAGACCCAGTACTTC. The encoded protein is CASSETALAGQETQYF.

In DNA, the CDR3 is TGTGCCATCAGCTCCTCGGGACAGGGACCTAACTATGGCTACACCTTC. This gives the protein CAISSSGQGPNYGYTF. The V call is TRBV10-3, the J call TRBJ1-2; 9 nucleotides match TRBD1. With V trimmed by 6 bases and J by 0 bases, 8 bases remained unmatched. The CDR3 has 16 residues. From germline, CDR1 is ENHRY and CDR2 SYGVKD.

J is TRBJ2-3 and V is TRBV6-5; no reliable D call. Per germline, CDR1 MNHEY and CDR2 SVGAGI. V was pared by 8 bases and J by 2 bases, with 11 bases between. This CDR3 is built from 13 residues. This CDR3 is CASRLGHTDTQYF. Here the CDR3 DNA reads TGTGCCAGCCGCCTAGGCCACACAGATACGCAGTATTTT.

The chain carries TRBV10-3 and TRBJ2-7; weak D call: TRBD1 (6 bases). In germline, CDR1 is ENHRY, CDR2 SYGVKD. The CDR3 contains 14 residues. Trimming took 7 bases from V and 2 from J, leaving 15 bases between them. CDR3: CAIMDEGHAYEQYF. For the CDR3, the DNA is TGTGCCATCATGGACGAGGGACACGCCTACGAGCAGTACTTC.

V gene TRBV2 combines with J gene TRBJ2-1; D is unresolved. The V and J ends lost 10 bases and 4 bases respectively, with 5 bases between them. Germline V CDR1 and CDR2: SNHLY, FYNNEI. This CDR3 region has 10 residues. The CDR3 reads CATLYNEQFF. The CDR3 bases are TGTGCCACCTTATACAATGAGCAGTTCTTC.

V and J are TRBV14 and TRBJ2-7; 8 bases fit TRBD1. With V trimmed by 3 bases and J by 5 bases, 9 bases remained unmatched. The CDR3 consists of 15 residues. The germline CDR1 and CDR2 sequences are SGHDN and FVKESK. CDR3 region: CASSHFRTGFHEQYF. Written as DNA, the CDR3 is TGTGCCAGCAGCCATTTCCGGACAGGGTTCCACGAGCAGTACTTC.

This clone was detected a few times. Other DNA sequences within the sample encode an identical CDR3. The rearrangement uses TRBV7-6 and TRBJ1-2, with D possibly matching TRBD1 (5 bases). Germline V gene sequence: CDR1 SGHVS, CDR2 FNYEAQ. The V end was cut by 5 bases, the J end by 2 bases, with 9 bases between. This CDR3 spans 13 amino acids. The CDR3 loop is CASSPTGNYGYTF. The CDR3 bases are TGTGCCAGCAGCCCTACAGGAAACTATGGCTACACCTTC.

A few counts support this clone. V is TRBV2 and J is TRBJ1-4; D not certain. The V end lost 7 bases, the J end lost 5 bases, and 8 bases lay between the germline ends. From germline, CDR1 is SNHLY and CDR2 FYNNEI. The CDR3 has 12 amino acids. CDR3 loop: CASMRPNEKLFF. DNA for the CDR3: TGTGCCAGCATGAGGCCGAATGAAAAACTGTTTTTT.

A single count supports this clone. This sequence joins TRBV6-5 and TRBJ2-3, with 9 nucleotides matching TRBD1. Looked up from germline, CDR1 is MNHEY and CDR2 is SVGAGI. J was trimmed by 7 bases and V by 6 bases; bases with no gene match: 8. The CDR3 covers 14 residues. The DNA for the CDR3 is TGTGCCAGCAGAAGGACAGGGGCGGGGAATACGCAGTATTTT. Protein sequence: CASRRTGAGNTQYF.

This clone was counted a few times. V is TRBV7-9 and J is TRBJ2-1; a weak D match, TRBD2 (6 bases). The CDR3 is 14 amino acids. The germline gives CDR1 SEHNR, CDR2 FQNEAQ (reference sequence). V was clipped by 2 bases and J by 3 bases, with 8 bases between them. CDR3 region: CASSLSGYYNEQFF. In DNA, the CDR3 is TGTGCCAGCAGCTTAAGCGGGTACTACAATGAGCAGTTCTTC.

This clone has just a few counts. The chain links TRBV5-8 to TRBJ2-4; D might be TRBD2 (6 bases). The CDR3 is made up of 16 amino acids. Between the trimmed V and J ends, which lost 6 bases and 0 bases, there was a span of 16 bases. CDR1 and CDR2 from the germline V gene are SGHTS and YDEGEE. As DNA, the CDR3 is TGTGCCAGCACCCCCTGGGAGGTGGTAGCCAAAAACATTCAGTACTTC. It is translated as CASTPWEVVAKNIQYF.